The 6 T cell receptor beta chains presented below share a single source sample, sequenced in a study of a mutant IDH1 vaccine in newly diagnosed glioma. The time point is: week 47, end of study. Vaccine doses each comprised 300 ug of mutant IDH1 20-mer peptide, with topical imiquimod. TCRdb's copy holds only in-frame clones and misses some; the assay was immunoSEQ multiplex PCR. The sample holds approximately 12,000 clones, about four fifths seen once. No cognate antigen is known for these TCRs. The input for sequencing was PBMCs, taken from a glioma patient whose treatment included an IDH1 peptide vaccine. The origin of the receptors is a man aged 25-45 years with glioma.

The V and J genes are TRBV19 and TRBJ2-3; D is perhaps TRBD2 (6 bases). Trimming cost V 6 bases and J 3 bases, with 13 bases left between them. The length of the CDR3 is 14 residues. The germline CDR1 and CDR2 sequences are LNHDA and SQIVND (reference sequence). DNA for the CDR3: TGTGCCAGTAGCCCCGGGACTTTAACAGATACGCAGTATTTT. It yields the protein CASSPGTLTDTQYF.

The rearrangement links TRBV6-4 to TRBJ2-7, with 10 bases lining up with TRBD2. CDR1 is MRHNA and CDR2 is SNTAGT in the germline V gene. This CDR3 is built from 15 residues. V was clipped by 8 bases and J by 7 bases; unmatched bases: 14. DNA for the CDR3: TGTGCCAGCGGGGCGAGCGGGAGGGCCTGTGGGGAGCAGTACTTC. Translation gives CASGASGRACGEQYF.

The V and J genes are TRBV27 and TRBJ2-7; TRBD2 agrees at 10 bases. CDR1 and CDR2 (germline): MNHEY, SMNVEV (reference sequence). This CDR3 region has 13 residues. The trim removed 5 bases at V and 6 bases at J, leaving 4 bases unmatched. CDR3 DNA sequence: TGTGCCAGCAGTGGGACTAGCGAGGCCGAGCAGTACTTC. It is translated as CASSGTSEAEQYF.

The CDR3 DNA follows: TGTGCCAGCAGTCCTACGATCCTTAACCCCTCCTACGAGCAGTACTTC. Amino acids: CASSPTILNPSYEQYF. The chain has TRBV27 and TRBJ2-7; D is uncertain. This CDR3 has 16 amino acids. From germline, CDR1 is MNHEY and CDR2 SMNVEV (reference sequence). The V end was cut by 5 bases, the J end by 0 bases, with 17 bases between.

This chain connects TRBV7-6 to TRBJ2-7; the D is unclear. V gave up 5 bases and J gave up 9 bases, with 14 bases separating them. The CDR3 is made up of 12 amino acids. Germline values: CDR1 SGHVS, CDR2 FNYEAQ. CDR3 loop: CASSPGRWAQYF. Written as DNA, the CDR3 is TGTGCCAGCAGCCCCGGTAGGTGGGCGCAGTACTTC. Full variable domain (remainder filled in from reference TRBV7-6 and TRBJ2-7): GAGVSQSPRYKVTKRGQDVALRCDPISGHVSLYWYRQALGQGPEFLTYFNYEAQQDKSGLPNDRFSAERPEGSISTLTIQRTEQRDSAMYRCASSPGRWAQYFGPGTRLTVT.

The chain couples TRBV4-1 to TRBJ1-2; D is ambiguous. CDR1 MGHRA and CDR2 YSYEKL come from the germline V gene. The CDR3 runs 14 residues. Trimming cost V 0 bases and J 4 bases, with 9 bases left between them. Here the CDR3 reads CASSQERDTYGYTF. As DNA, the CDR3 is TGCGCCAGCAGCCAAGAGCGGGATACCTATGGCTACACCTTC.